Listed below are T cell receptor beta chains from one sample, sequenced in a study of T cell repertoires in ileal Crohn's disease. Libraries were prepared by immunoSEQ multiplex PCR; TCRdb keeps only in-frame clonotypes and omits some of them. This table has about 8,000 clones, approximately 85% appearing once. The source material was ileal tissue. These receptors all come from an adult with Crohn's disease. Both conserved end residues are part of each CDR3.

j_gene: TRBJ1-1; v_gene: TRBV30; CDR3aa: CAWSRNTEAFF
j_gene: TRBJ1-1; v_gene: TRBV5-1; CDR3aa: CASSSEAGGALF
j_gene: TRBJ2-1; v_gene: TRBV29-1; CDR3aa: CSVDRAGVNEQFF
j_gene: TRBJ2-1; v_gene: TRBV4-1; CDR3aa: CASSQDEVMTFNEQFF
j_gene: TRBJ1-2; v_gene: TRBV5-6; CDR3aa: CASSFYSNYGYTF
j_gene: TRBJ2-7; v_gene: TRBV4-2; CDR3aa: CASSLFGSGNEQYF
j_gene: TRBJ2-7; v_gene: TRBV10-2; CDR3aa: CASLRRQGAREQYF
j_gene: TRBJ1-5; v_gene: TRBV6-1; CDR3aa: CASSAHTGGEQPQHF
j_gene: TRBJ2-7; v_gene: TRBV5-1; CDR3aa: CASSLRSTLLAGGREQYF
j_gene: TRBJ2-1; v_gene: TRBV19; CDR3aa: CASSIVKSGEQFF
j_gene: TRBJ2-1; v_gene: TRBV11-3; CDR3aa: CASSSRTSNEQFF
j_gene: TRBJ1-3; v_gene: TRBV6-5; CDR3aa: CASSYGTAGNTIYF
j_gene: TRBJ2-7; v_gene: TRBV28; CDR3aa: CASSSPGTSGRTDYEQYF
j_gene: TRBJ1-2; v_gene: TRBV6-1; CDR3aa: CASSETGGDYGYTF
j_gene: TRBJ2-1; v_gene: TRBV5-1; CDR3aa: CASSLVAGKNNEQFF
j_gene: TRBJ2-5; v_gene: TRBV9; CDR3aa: CASSVGTGDQYF
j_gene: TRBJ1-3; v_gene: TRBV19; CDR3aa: CASSTGNGNTIYF
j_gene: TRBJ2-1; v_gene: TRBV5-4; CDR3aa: CASSLFTGGYNEQFF
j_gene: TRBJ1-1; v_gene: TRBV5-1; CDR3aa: CASSLGTGYAFF
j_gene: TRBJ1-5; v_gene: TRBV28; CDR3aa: CASSLFGVGQPQHF
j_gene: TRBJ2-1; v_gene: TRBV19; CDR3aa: CASRWTSGGIGNEQFF
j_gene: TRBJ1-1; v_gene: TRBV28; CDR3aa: CASSRGWGTEAFF
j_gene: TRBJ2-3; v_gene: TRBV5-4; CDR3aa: CASSLETGTDTQYF
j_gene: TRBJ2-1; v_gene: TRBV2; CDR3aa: CASRTSGYYNEQFF
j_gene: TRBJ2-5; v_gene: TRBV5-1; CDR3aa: CASSMSGEETQYF
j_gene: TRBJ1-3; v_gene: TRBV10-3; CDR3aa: CAINPDASGNTIYF
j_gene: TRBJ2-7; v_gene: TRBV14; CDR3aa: CASSGYRVGPGQYF
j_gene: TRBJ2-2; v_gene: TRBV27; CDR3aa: CASSSRDTNTGELFF
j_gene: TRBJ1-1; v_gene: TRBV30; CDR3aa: CAWSVRFTYEAFF